The 25 T cell receptor beta chains below were found in one sample sequenced in a study of identical twins. TCRdb reanalysed the 5' RACE reads using MiXCR and keeps one entry per CDR3 protein. The table lists approximately 240,000 distinct CDR3 sequences, around 15% of them singletons. Sequenced input: memory (CD45RO+) T cells sorted from blood. These receptors came from a woman between 18 and 29 years old in good health.

J is TRBJ1-3 and V is TRBV6-2 or TRBV6-3; D call uncertain. CDR3 size: 12 residues. V was shortened by 6 bases and J by 0 bases, with 3 bases between the two germline ends. Germline CDR1 MNHEY, CDR2 SVGEGT. The CDR3 spells CASRRSGNTIYF. The CDR3 DNA follows: TGTGCCAGCAGACGCTCTGGAAACACCATATATTTT.

This clonotype has only a few counts. This chain joins TRBV6-1 and TRBJ1-1, with D perhaps matching TRBD1 (5 bases). CDR3 length: 15 amino acids. The V end lost 5 bases, the J end lost 0 bases, and 13 bases lay between the germline ends. Germline loops: CDR1 MNHNS, CDR2 SASEGT. DNA for the CDR3: TGTGCCAGCAGTCCGCAAGGGACGGTGAACACTGAAGCTTTCTTT. Its protein product is CASSPQGTVNTEAFF.

The chain employs TRBV9 and TRBJ2-7, with 7 bases lining up with TRBD2. With 0 bases clipped from V and 4 bases from J, the junction kept 7 bases outside the gene matches. The CDR3 contains 15 residues. Germline loops: CDR1 SGDLS, CDR2 YYNGEE. The CDR3 DNA reads as TGTGCCAGCAGCGTAGGGTCTAGCGGTATTTACGAGCAGTACTTC. Its protein product is CASSVGSSGIYEQYF.

The chain couples TRBV7-8 to TRBJ1-2, with D possibly being TRBD1 (6 bases). V was shortened by 8 bases and J by 1 base, with 14 bases between the two germline ends. Germline CDR1 is SGHVS and CDR2 is FQNEAQ. CDR3 length equals 14 residues. This CDR3 reads CASVGDTLNYGYTF. The CDR3 DNA reads TGTGCCAGCGTCGGGGACACACTTAACTATGGCTACACCTTC.

The sample holds a few counts of this clonotype. The V gene is TRBV12-3 or TRBV12-4, the J gene TRBJ2-1, with 9 bases lining up with TRBD2. The trim removed 7 bases at V and 4 bases at J, leaving 8 bases unmatched. The CDR3 sequence is 15 residues long. CDR3 DNA: TGTGCCAGCACCGTCAGGACTAGCGAGTACAATGAGCAGTTCTTC. Its translation: CASTVRTSEYNEQFF.

In this sample, this clonotype turned up a few times. The rearrangement links TRBV12-3 or TRBV12-4 to TRBJ1-1; D is ambiguous. Trimming removed 6 bases at V and 5 bases at J, with 13 bases between. This CDR3 is built from 13 residues. CDR3 DNA: TGTGCCAGCAGCCCTCCCGGTCGTACTGAAGCTTTCTTT. It encodes CASSPPGRTEAFF.

This clonotype was observed a handful of times. The chain joins TRBV4-3 to TRBJ2-2, with 12 positions matching TRBD2. CDR1 and CDR2 from the germline V gene are LGHNA and YSLEER. V shed 4 bases, J shed 6 bases, and the junction held 12 bases outside the gene matches. This CDR3 comprises 18 residues. CDR3 loop: CASSPSGTSGSGAGELFF. The CDR3 DNA is TGCGCCAGCAGCCCCTCCGGGACTAGCGGGTCCGGGGCCGGGGAGCTGTTTTTT.

This clonotype has at least ten counts. In DNA, the CDR3 is TGTGCCAGCAGTTTAAGACAGAACAATCAGCCCCAGCATTTT. It encodes CASSLRQNNQPQHF. The chain uses TRBV12-3 or TRBV12-4 and TRBJ1-5, with a possible D match to TRBD1 (5 bases). V was shortened by 2 bases and J by 3 bases, with 8 bases between the two germline ends. The CDR3 runs to 14 residues.

The sample holds many counts of this clonotype. This chain links TRBV5-1 with TRBJ2-1; 10 nucleotides line up with TRBD2. The V and J ends lost 7 bases and 4 bases, in that order; junction bases with no gene match: 5. CDR1 and CDR2 (germline): SGHRS, YFSETQ. This CDR3 is 14 amino acids long. CDR3 bases: TGCGCCAGCGGAGAGCGGGAGGGGTACAATGAGCAGTTCTTC. Its translation: CASGEREGYNEQFF.

This clonotype was seen at least ten times. V and J are TRBV20-1 and TRBJ1-2; possible D gene TRBD1, 6 bases. Germline lookup yields CDR1 DFQATT and CDR2 SNEGSKA (reference sequence). The germline V and J ends were trimmed by 3 bases and 4 bases, with 12 bases remaining between them. This CDR3 comprises 13 residues. The CDR3: CSASRQGSYGYTF. The CDR3 DNA reads TGCAGTGCTAGTCGCCAGGGGTCCTATGGCTACACCTTC.

This clonotype was picked up a small number of times. V and J are TRBV7-2 and TRBJ2-3; D call uncertain. The germline V gene has CDR1 SGHTA and CDR2 FQGNSA. Between the trimmed V and J ends, which lost 4 bases and 14 bases, there was a span of 16 bases. The CDR3 runs to 12 residues. CDR3 protein: CASSYGPGFAYF. CDR3 coding DNA: TGTGCCAGCAGCTATGGACCTGGGTTTGCGTATTTT.

The gene calls are TRBV6-2 or TRBV6-3 and TRBJ2-7; D remains unclear. The V end was cut by 4 bases, the J end by 6 bases, with 19 bases between. Germline V gene data show CDR1 as MNHEY and CDR2 as SVGEGT. This CDR3 has 15 amino acids. The CDR3 sequence is CASSFESRTLGEQYF. The CDR3 DNA reads TGTGCCAGCAGTTTTGAATCCCGGACCCTCGGCGAGCAGTACTTC.

The V gene is TRBV5-1, the J gene TRBJ2-3; 13 bases fit TRBD2. Trimming took 1 base from V and 3 from J; bases not matched to a gene: 8. CDR1 and CDR2 from the germline V gene are SGHRS and YFSETQ. There are 18 residues in the CDR3. CDR3 in amino acids: CASSLSTSGRAGTDTQYF. The CDR3 DNA reads as TGCGCCAGCAGCTTGAGTACTAGCGGGAGGGCCGGGACAGATACGCAGTATTTT. The entire variable domain, with the rest obtained from reference TRBV5-1 and TRBJ2-3, is as follows: KAGVTQTPRYLIKTRGQQVTLSCSPISGHRSVSWYQQTPGQGLQFLFEYFSETQRNKGNFPGRFSGRQFSNSRSEMNVSTLELGDSALYLCASSLSTSGRAGTDTQYFGPGTRLTVL.

This clonotype appeared many times. The CDR3 here is CAISGTSETGELFF. Here the CDR3 DNA reads TGTGCCATCAGTGGGACGTCAGAGACCGGGGAGCTGTTTTTT. The genes are TRBV10-3 and TRBJ2-2; D gene unclear. V was cut by 4 bases and J by 5 bases, with 11 bases left in between. Germline-derived CDR1 and CDR2 are ENHRY and SYGVKD. This CDR3 spans 14 amino acids.

J is TRBJ2-3 and V is TRBV7-8; 10 bases map to TRBD1. V was clipped by 5 bases and J by 3 bases; unmatched bases: 5. The CDR3 consists of 15 residues. Germline CDR1 SGHVS, CDR2 FQNEAQ. The CDR3 here is CASSLRTGGTDTQYF. In DNA, the CDR3 is TGTGCCAGCAGCCTACGGACAGGGGGGACAGATACGCAGTATTTT.

This chain joins TRBV6-5 and TRBJ2-6; D not resolved. The CDR3 extends over 14 amino acids. Germline CDR1 MNHEY, CDR2 SVGAGI. Trimming removed 7 bases at V and 2 bases at J, with 9 bases between. CDR3 in DNA: TGTGCCAGCATTAGGGCCCCTGGGGCCAACGTCCTGACTTTC. Its protein is CASIRAPGANVLTF.

CDR3 nucleotides: TGTGCCAGCAGCCGACGTACGGGGTTAGAGACCCAGTACTTC. It yields the protein CASSRRTGLETQYF. V and J are TRBV7-6 and TRBJ2-5; D perhaps matches TRBD2 (5 bases). The ends were cut back, 5 bases at V and 4 bases at J, with 14 bases in the middle. Germline CDR1 is SGHVS and CDR2 is FNYEAQ. This CDR3 is 14 amino acids long.

This clonotype has a handful of counts. This rearrangement joins TRBV7-9 to TRBJ2-7; D ambiguous. Trimming removed 5 bases from V and 6 bases from J, with 8 bases in between. This CDR3 is 11 amino acids long. The germline V gene encodes CDR1 SEHNR and CDR2 FQNEAQ (reference sequence). The CDR3 DNA reads as TGTGCCAGCAGCGCCGAACTCGAGCAGTACTTC. Its protein product is CASSAELEQYF.

This clonotype has just a few counts. This rearrangement joins TRBV20-1 to TRBJ2-5; D is unclear. The V gene lost 1 base and the J gene lost 5 bases, with 17 bases spanning the gap. Germline CDR1 reads DFQATT; CDR2 reads SNEGSKA (reference sequence). The CDR3 length is 15 residues. The CDR3 DNA reads TGCAGTGCTAGAGGGTTGAGGTCGTCAGAGGAGACCCAGTACTTC. This translates into CSARGLRSSEETQYF.

This clonotype was counted a few times. This chain joins TRBV5-1 and TRBJ2-5; perhaps TRBD1 as D (6 bases). V was shortened by 7 bases and J by 1 base, with 11 bases between the two germline ends. CDR3 length: 13 residues. Germline values: CDR1 SGHRS, CDR2 YFSETQ. In DNA, the CDR3 is TGCGCCAGCCGGACAGTTACCCAAGAGACCCAGTACTTC. Amino acid sequence: CASRTVTQETQYF.

This clonotype was counted only a few times. A junction boundary mismatches the germline segment, possibly from a read error. This chain links TRBV18 with TRBJ1-1; 9 bases map to TRBD1. From germline, CDR1 is KGHSH and CDR2 LQKENI. The CDR3 extends over 15 amino acids. CDR3 sequence (DNA): TGTGCCAGCTTACCATCCCGGGACAGGGCCACTGAAGCTTTCTTT. As protein: CASLPSRDRATEAFF. The complete variable domain, with remaining parts taken from reference TRBV18 and TRBJ1-1, reads NAGVMQNPRHLVRRRGQEARLRCSPMKGHSHVYWYRQLPEEGLKFMVYLQKENIIDESGMPKERFSAEFPKEGPSILRIQQVVRGDSAAYFCASLPSRDRATEAFFGQGTRLTVV.

The chain employs TRBV9 and TRBJ2-3; no firm D call. Between the trimmed V and J ends, which lost 0 bases and 3 bases, there was a span of 11 bases. Germline V lookup: CDR1 SGDLS, CDR2 YYNGEE. CDR3 length: 15 residues. The CDR3 spells CASSVESLRTDTQYF. The CDR3 DNA reads TGTGCCAGCAGCGTAGAGTCACTGAGAACAGATACGCAGTATTTT.

This chain uses TRBV20-1 with TRBJ2-4, with D unresolved. The V end lost 4 bases, the J end lost 7 bases, and 14 bases lay between the germline ends. This CDR3 is 13 amino acids long. Germline assignment: CDR1 DFQATT and CDR2 SNEGSKA (reference sequence). CDR3 bases: TGCAGTGCTAATCGCTTATACCAGAACATTCAGTACTTC. The encoded protein is CSANRLYQNIQYF.

This clonotype has more than one count but fewer than ten. The chain employs TRBV7-9 and TRBJ2-2; tentative D call: TRBD2 (7 bases). CDR1 is SEHNR and CDR2 is FQNEAQ in the germline V gene (reference sequence). V lost 5 bases and J lost 5, with 21 bases in between. The CDR3 loop spans 17 amino acids. CDR3: CASSTLKGGIVTGELFF. Here the CDR3 DNA reads TGTGCCAGCAGCACCCTGAAGGGGGGGATTGTAACCGGGGAGCTGTTTTTT.

V is TRBV7-9 and J is TRBJ1-3; D is perhaps TRBD1 (6 bases). The CDR3 has 15 amino acids. V was shortened by 4 bases and J by 0 bases, with 10 bases between the two germline ends. Looked up from germline, CDR1 is SEHNR and CDR2 is FQNEAQ (reference sequence). CDR3 protein: CASSYSGDSGNTIYF. The DNA of the CDR3 is TGTGCCAGCAGCTATTCAGGGGACTCTGGAAACACCATATATTTT.